This TCR beta chain is drawn from a study of T cells in localized non-small cell lung cancer. The study's findings and limits: Uninvolved nearby lung showed the greatest T cell clonality, exceeding that found in tumor.

A note on this clone: What it binds is not known. Germline and junction disagree at one end, which may indicate a read error.

The CDR3 contains 16 residues. Per germline, CDR1 SGHRS and CDR2 YFSETQ. This table comes from immunoSEQ multiplex PCR, and its TCRdb copy is limited to in-frame clones, with some not included. The top ten clones hold around 11% of a sample with just under 35,000 clones, around 90% of them seen once. The specimen was peripheral blood mononuclear cells, collected before any cancer treatment. The rearrangement joins TRBV5-1 to TRBJ1-5; the match to TRBD1 covers 8 bases. This clonotype originated in an older female donor with stage II lung adenocarcinoma. CDR3 sequence: CASSFRGRFSNQPQHF. In DNA, the CDR3 is TGTGCCAGCAGCTTCAGGGGGCGGTTTAGCAATCAGCCCCAGCATTTT.